Many counts were recorded for the clone carrying this T cell receptor (beta chain). What it binds is not known. TCRdb re-analysed the RT-PCR reads in MiXCR, keeping a single row per CDR3 protein. The sample lists 500,000 to 600,000 distinct CDR3 sequences; over 9% were seen once. The data originate from a study of response to subunit inactivated influenza vaccine. Whole-study results and caveats: After each seasonal influenza vaccination, few new T cells are recruited, the authors suggested.

These data are also associated with another study on T cells expressing NK-cell markers. In that study: 5'RACE template switching built TCR beta cDNA with unique molecular identifiers. For about 6 donors, the dominant NKG2C+ clonotypes made up about 1.0-7.5% of their CD8+ T cells. These clonotypes also led the CD3+CD56-NKG2C+ fraction in a handful of donors.

The source of this sequence is a man aged 45 to 65 who received an inactivated influenza vaccine. The material sequenced was PBMCs from blood, taken on the day of vaccination.

The CDR3 nucleotides are TGCAGCGCGGGGAAACGGGGAGGCGAATACAATGAGCAGTTCTTC. Translation: CSAGKRGGEYNEQFF. The chain joins TRBV29-1 to TRBJ2-1; maybe TRBD2 (6 bases). Trimming took 7 bases from V and 4 from J, leaving 20 bases between them. CDR1 and CDR2 (germline): SQVTM, ANQGSEA. This CDR3 region has 15 residues.